This TCR beta chain was recorded in a study of T cells in Graves' hyperthyroidism and ophthalmopathy. Points from the study as a whole: Ophthalmopathy stood apart from stable hyperthyroidism in a 13 V-J model.

Diagnoses were made from clinical symptoms, serum measures (thyroxine and TRAb), thyroid ultrasound and orbital computed tomography. Around 10 ml fresh peripheral blood yielded the PBMCs. Amplified TCR beta CDR3 regions derived from RNA transcripts. First-round RT-PCR with HTBI primers amplified the TCR CDR3 region. From the multiplex PCR reads, TCRdb called clonotypes with MiXCR, one entry per CDR3 protein. This sample carries a few hundred thousand distinct CDR3 sequences, around 15% of them seen once, and the ten largest clones take approximately 20%. Germline V gene sequence: CDR1 SNHLY, CDR2 FYNNEI. Trimming removed 4 bases from V and 3 bases from J, with 12 bases in between. This CDR3 region has 14 residues. To note about this clonotype: Its antigen is currently unknown.

This chain links TRBV2 with TRBJ1-2, with TRBD1 as a possible D gene (6 bases). The sequenced material came from blood. The receptor comes from a woman between 55 and 75 years old with Graves' ophthalmopathy. CDR3 sequence (DNA): TGTGCCAGCAGTGGGGTGGGGGCTTACTATGGCTACACCTTC. As protein: CASSGVGAYYGYTF.